The T cell receptor (beta chain) under discussion was sequenced for a study of shared T cell receptors in the human thymus. Method: immunoSEQ multiplex PCR; TCRdb's copy keeps in-frame clones and lacks some. The profile shows about 500,000 clones, approximately 78% of them singletons. This sample also appeared in a second study, on human thymus T cells. From that study: Finnish infants who were healthy and having corrective surgery for congenital heart defects made up the donors. The thymus was resected at corrective cardiac surgery. In thymic and blood repertoires alike, V and J usage looked biased. Reports from related research described highly overlapping thymic repertoires among unrelated individuals.

The source of this sequence is a boy under two years old with a congenital heart defect. Input material: thymocytes.

In DNA form, the CDR3 reads TGCGCCAGCAGCCCCGACCGCCCGGGGACCCAGTACTTC. Its protein product is CASSPDRPGTQYF. The V gene is TRBV5-1, the J gene TRBJ2-5; D not resolved. Trimming shortened V by 4 bases and J by 7 bases, and 14 bases separated the two germline ends. Germline values: CDR1 SGHRS, CDR2 YFSETQ. The CDR3 length is 13 residues.